This TCR beta chain was recorded in a study of T cells in Graves' hyperthyroidism and ophthalmopathy. RNA transcripts yielded amplified TCR beta CDR3 regions. During a first-round RT-PCR of the TCR CDR3, the HTBI primer set was used. A single record per CDR3 protein comes from TCRdb applying MiXCR to the multiplex PCR reads. There are hundreds of thousands of distinct CDR3 sequences in the sample; 20% occur only once, and roughly a third lies in the top ten. The CDR3 extends over 19 amino acids. Germline V lookup: CDR1 MNHEY, CDR2 SVGAGI. The V and J ends lost 1 base and 1 base, in that order; junction bases with no gene match: 8.

V gene TRBV6-5 combines with J gene TRBJ2-6; 9 bases are shared with TRBD2. The sequence was collected from a man aged 25 to 40 with Graves' ophthalmopathy. Sequencing used blood. CDR3 region: CASSYLFGTSTSGANVLTF. CDR3 nucleotides: TGTGCCAGCAGTTACTTGTTTGGGACTAGCACGTCTGGGGCCAACGTCCTGACTTTC.